Listed below are T cell receptor beta chains from one sample, sequenced in a study of Ad26.COV2.S vaccination and SARS-CoV-2 variants. The method was immunoSEQ multiplex PCR; TCRdb's version includes in-frame clones alone and lacks a portion of them. Found here are some 300,000 clones, about 86% of them singletons; the top ten hold 1.9%. Sample: peripheral blood, taken in a trial of Ad26.COV2.S vaccine versus placebo. All receptors come from a person aged 18-60 years who received the Ad26.COV2.S COVID-19 vaccine or a placebo. Each CDR3 is given with its conserved first and last residue. The D gene is left open where the match is weak. Clone size is given for some rows only: seen once, a few or many times, or a class if the clone is expanded.

d_gene	v_gene	j_gene	abundance	CDR3nt	CDR3aa
.	TRBV30	TRBJ2-2	.	TGTGCCTGGAGGGGGGACACCGGGGAGCTGTTTTTT	CAWRGDTGELFF
.	TRBV7-9	TRBJ2-7	.	TGTGCCAGCAGCTTGGGGCCTGGGGATTACGAGCAGTACTTC	CASSLGPGDYEQYF
TRBD2	TRBV19	TRBJ2-3	.	TGTGCCAGTAGTATACTAGCGGGGGGGCCAGATACGCAGTATTTT	CASSILAGGPDTQYF
TRBD1	TRBV6-5	TRBJ1-2	.	TGTGCCAGCAGTCGTGGGACAGGGGCCTATGGCTACACCTTC	CASSRGTGAYGYTF
.	TRBV6-5	TRBJ2-7	.	TGTGCCAGCGCGAGGGAGGCTTCCTACGAGCAGTACTTC	CASAREASYEQYF
.	TRBV5-1	TRBJ1-1	few	TGCGCCAGCTCATCCCAGGCTCCGAGGGCTGAAGCTTTCTTT	CASSSQAPRAEAFF
.	TRBV11-2	TRBJ2-3	.	TGTGCCAGCAGCTTACAGGGCCCAGATACGCAGTATTTT	CASSLQGPDTQYF
.	TRBV4-1	TRBJ1-3	.	TGCGCCAGCAGCCAAGAGGCCAGCTCCTCTGGAAACACCATATATTTT	CASSQEASSSGNTIYF
.	TRBV4-3	TRBJ1-5	.	TGCGCCAGCAGCCAAGTGAGGGACAACAATCAGCCCCAGCATTTT	CASSQVRDNNQPQHF
.	TRBV15	TRBJ2-5	once	TGTGCCACCAGCACCAGACTAACGAGGGAGGAGACCCAGTACTTC	CATSTRLTREETQYF
TRBD1	TRBV29-1	TRBJ1-4	.	TGCAGCGTCCTCCGACAGGGGACAACTAATGAAAAACTGTTTTTT	CSVLRQGTTNEKLFF